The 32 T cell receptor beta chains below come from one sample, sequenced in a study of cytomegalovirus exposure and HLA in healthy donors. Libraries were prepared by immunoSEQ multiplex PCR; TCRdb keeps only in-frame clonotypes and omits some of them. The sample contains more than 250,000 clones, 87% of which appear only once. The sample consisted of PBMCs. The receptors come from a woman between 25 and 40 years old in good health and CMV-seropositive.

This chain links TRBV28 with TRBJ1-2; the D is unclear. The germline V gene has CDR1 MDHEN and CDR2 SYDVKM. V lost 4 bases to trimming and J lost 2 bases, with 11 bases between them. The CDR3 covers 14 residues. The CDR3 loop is CASSYRVTNYGYTF. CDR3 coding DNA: TGTGCCAGCAGTTACCGTGTCACAAACTATGGCTACACCTTC.

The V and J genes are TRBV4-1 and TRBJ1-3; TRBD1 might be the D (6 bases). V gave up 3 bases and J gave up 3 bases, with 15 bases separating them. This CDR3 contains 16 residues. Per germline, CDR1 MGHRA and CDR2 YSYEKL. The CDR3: CASSQTQGLGGNTIYF. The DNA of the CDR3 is TGCGCCAGCAGCCAGACACAGGGTCTAGGTGGAAACACCATATATTTT.

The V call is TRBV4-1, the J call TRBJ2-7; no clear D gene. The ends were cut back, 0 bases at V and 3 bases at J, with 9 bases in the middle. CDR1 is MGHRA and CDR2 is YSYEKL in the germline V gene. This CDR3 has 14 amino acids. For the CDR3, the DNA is TGCGCCAGCAGCCAAGAGGTCAAATTCTACGAGCAGTACTTC. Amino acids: CASSQEVKFYEQYF.

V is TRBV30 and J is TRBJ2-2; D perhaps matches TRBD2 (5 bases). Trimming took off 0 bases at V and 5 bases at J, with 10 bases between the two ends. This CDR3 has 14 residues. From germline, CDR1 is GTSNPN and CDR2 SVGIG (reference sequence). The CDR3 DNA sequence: TGTGCCTGGAGTGTCGCGAGGGTTACCGGGGAGCTGTTTTTT. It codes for CAWSVARVTGELFF.

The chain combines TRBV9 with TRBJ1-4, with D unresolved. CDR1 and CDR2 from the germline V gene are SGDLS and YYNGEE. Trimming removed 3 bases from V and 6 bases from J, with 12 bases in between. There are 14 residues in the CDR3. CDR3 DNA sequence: TGTGCCAGCAGCGGTCCGGTCGAAGATGAAAAACTGTTTTTT. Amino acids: CASSGPVEDEKLFF.

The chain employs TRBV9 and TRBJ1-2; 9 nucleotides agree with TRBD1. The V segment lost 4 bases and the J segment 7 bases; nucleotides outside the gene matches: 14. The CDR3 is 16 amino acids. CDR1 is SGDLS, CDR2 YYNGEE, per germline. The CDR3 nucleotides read TGTGCCAGCAGCCCCTTGTCTATTTGGGACAGGGTTGGCTACACCTTC. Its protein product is CASSPLSIWDRVGYTF.

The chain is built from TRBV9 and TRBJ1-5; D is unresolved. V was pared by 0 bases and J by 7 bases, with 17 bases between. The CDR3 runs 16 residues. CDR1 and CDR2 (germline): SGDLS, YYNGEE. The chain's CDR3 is CASSVDGPRAMQPQHF. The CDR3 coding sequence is TGTGCCAGCAGCGTAGATGGACCCCGGGCGATGCAGCCCCAGCATTTT.

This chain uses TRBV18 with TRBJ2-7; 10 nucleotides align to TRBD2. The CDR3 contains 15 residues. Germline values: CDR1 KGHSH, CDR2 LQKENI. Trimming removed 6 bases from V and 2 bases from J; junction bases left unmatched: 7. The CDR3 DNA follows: TGTGCCAGCTCCCCTGTTACTAGCGGGACCTACGAGCAGTACTTC. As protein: CASSPVTSGTYEQYF.

CDR3 region: CASSLVVASGSYNEQFF. Written as DNA, the CDR3 is TGCGCCAGCAGCTTGGTAGTTGCTAGCGGGAGTTACAATGAGCAGTTCTTC. The chain joins TRBV5-1 to TRBJ2-1; 10 bases agree with TRBD2. CDR3 length: 17 residues. J gave up 4 bases and V 0 bases, and 7 bases lay outside the gene matches. CDR1 and CDR2 from the germline V gene are SGHRS and YFSETQ.

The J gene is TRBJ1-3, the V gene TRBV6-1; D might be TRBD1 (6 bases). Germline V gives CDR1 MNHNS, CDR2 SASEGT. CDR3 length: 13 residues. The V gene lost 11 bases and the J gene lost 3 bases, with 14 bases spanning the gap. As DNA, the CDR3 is TGTGCCGGCAAACAGGGCTTTGGAAACACCATATATTTT. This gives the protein CAGKQGFGNTIYF.

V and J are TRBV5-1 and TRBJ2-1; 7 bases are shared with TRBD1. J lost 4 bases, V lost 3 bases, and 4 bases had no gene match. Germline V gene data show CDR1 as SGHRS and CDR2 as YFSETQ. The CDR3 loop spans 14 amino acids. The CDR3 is CASSSRDRYNEQFF. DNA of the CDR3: TGCGCCAGCAGCTCCCGGGACAGATACAATGAGCAGTTCTTC.

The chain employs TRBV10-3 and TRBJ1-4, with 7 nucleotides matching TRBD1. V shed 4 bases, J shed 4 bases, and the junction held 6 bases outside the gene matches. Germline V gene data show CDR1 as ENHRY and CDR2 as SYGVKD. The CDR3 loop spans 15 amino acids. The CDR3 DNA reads TGTGCCATCAGTGCGACACAGGGGTTTAATGAAAAACTGTTTTTT. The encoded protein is CAISATQGFNEKLFF.

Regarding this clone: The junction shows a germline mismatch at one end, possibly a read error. DNA of the CDR3: TGCGCCAGCAGCTTGGGCGGGACAGGGTACACTGAGCAGTTCTTC. It specifies CASSLGGTGYTEQFF. The V gene is TRBV5-1, the J gene TRBJ2-1; TRBD1 aligns across 9 bases. Germline V gene sequence: CDR1 SGHRS, CDR2 YFSETQ. The CDR3 is 15 amino acids.

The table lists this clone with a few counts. CDR3 in DNA: TGTGCCAGCTCACCAAGGGTGGGCACGAGCAATCAGCCCCAGCATTTT. Translated: CASSPRVGTSNQPQHF. This chain links TRBV18 with TRBJ1-5; no definite D call. CDR1 is KGHSH and CDR2 is LQKENI in the germline V gene. CDR3 size: 16 residues. Trimming removed 2 bases at V and 1 base at J, with 12 bases between. The full variable domain, completed using reference TRBV18 and TRBJ1-5, is NAGVMQNPRHLVRRRGQEARLRCSPMKGHSHVYWYRQLPEEGLKFMVYLQKENIIDESGMPKERFSAEFPKEGPSILRIQQVVRGDSAAYFCASSPRVGTSNQPQHFGDGTRLSIL.

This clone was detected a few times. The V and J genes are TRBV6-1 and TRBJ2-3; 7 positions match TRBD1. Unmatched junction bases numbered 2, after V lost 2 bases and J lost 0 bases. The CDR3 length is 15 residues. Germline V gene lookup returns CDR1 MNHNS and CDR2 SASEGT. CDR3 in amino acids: CASSETTGSTDTQYF. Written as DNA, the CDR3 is TGTGCCAGCAGTGAAACGACAGGGAGCACAGATACGCAGTATTTT.

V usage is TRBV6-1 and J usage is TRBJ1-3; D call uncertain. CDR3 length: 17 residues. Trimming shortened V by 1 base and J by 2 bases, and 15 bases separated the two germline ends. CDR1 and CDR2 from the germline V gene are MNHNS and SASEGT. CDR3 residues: CASSEELIGFTGNTIYF. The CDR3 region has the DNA TGTGCCAGCAGTGAAGAGTTAATCGGCTTTACTGGAAACACCATATATTTT.

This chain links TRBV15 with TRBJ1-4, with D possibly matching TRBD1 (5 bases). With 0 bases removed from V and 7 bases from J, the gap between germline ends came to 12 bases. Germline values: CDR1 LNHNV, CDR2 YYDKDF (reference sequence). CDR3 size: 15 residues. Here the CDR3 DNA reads TGTGCCACCAGCAGAGATCGGGCAGGGAGTGAAAAACTGTTTTTT. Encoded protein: CATSRDRAGSEKLFF.

The CDR3, as DNA: TGTGCCAGCAGCGTAAACCCTAGCGGGGGGGACCTTCGCAATGAGCAGTTCTTC. Residues: CASSVNPSGGDLRNEQFF. The chain couples TRBV9 to TRBJ2-1, with TRBD2 identical over 12 bases. Germline values: CDR1 SGDLS, CDR2 YYNGEE. The CDR3 runs 18 residues. With 1 base clipped from V and 6 bases from J, the junction kept 11 bases outside the gene matches.

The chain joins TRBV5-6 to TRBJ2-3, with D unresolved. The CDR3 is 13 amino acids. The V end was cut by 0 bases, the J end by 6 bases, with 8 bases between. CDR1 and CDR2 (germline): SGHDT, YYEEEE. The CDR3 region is CASSLVRQDTQYF. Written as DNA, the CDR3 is TGTGCCAGCAGCTTGGTTCGCCAGGATACGCAGTATTTT.

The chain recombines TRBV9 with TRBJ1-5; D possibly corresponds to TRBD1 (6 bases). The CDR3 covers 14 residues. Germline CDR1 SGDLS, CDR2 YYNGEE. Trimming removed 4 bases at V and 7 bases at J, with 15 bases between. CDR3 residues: CASSQGHRAQPQHF. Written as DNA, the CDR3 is TGTGCCAGCAGCCAAGGTCACAGGGCCCAGCCCCAGCATTTT.

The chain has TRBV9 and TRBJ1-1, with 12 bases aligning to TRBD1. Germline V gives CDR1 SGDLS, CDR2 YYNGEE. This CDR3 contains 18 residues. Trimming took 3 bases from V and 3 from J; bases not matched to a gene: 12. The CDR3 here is CASSARPGQGARDTEAFF. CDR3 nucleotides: TGTGCCAGCAGCGCAAGACCGGGACAGGGGGCCAGGGACACTGAAGCTTTCTTT. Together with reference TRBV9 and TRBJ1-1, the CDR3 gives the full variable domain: DSGVTQTPKHLITATGQRVTLRCSPRSGDLSVYWYQQSLDQGLQFLIQYYNGEERAKGNILERFSAQQFPDLHSELNLSSLELGDSALYFCASSARPGQGARDTEAFFGQGTRLTVV.

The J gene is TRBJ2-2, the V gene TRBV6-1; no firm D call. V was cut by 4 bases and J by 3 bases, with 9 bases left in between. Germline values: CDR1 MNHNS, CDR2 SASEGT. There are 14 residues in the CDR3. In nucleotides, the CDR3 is TGTGCCAGCAGTGGACCCATTCACACCGGGGAGCTGTTTTTT. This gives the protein CASSGPIHTGELFF.

In DNA, the CDR3 is TGTGCCAGTAGTATGCTCCCAAGTGTGGGCACTGAAGCTTTCTTT. Translating gives CASSMLPSVGTEAFF. The J gene is TRBJ1-1, the V gene TRBV19; D is ambiguous. V lost 3 bases and J lost 4, with 15 bases in between. Looked up from germline, CDR1 is LNHDA and CDR2 is SQIVND (reference sequence). CDR3 length: 15 amino acids.

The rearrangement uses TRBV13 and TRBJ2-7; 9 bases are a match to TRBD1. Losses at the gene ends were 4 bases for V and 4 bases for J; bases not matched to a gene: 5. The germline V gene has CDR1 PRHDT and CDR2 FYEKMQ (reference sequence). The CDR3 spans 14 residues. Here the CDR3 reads CASSWGTGLYEQYF. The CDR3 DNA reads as TGTGCCAGCAGCTGGGGGACAGGGCTGTACGAGCAGTACTTC.

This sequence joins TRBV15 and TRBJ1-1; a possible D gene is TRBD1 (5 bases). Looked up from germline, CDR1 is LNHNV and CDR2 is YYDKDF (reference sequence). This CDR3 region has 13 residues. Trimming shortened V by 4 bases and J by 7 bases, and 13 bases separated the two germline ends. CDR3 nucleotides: TGTGCCACCAGCAACCTGGGGCGCGTTGAAGCTTTCTTT. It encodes CATSNLGRVEAFF.

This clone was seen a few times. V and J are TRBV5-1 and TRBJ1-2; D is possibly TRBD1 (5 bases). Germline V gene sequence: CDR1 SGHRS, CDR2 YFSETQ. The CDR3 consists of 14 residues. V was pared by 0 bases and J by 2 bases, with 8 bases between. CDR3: CASSLGDGNYGYTF. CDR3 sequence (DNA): TGCGCCAGCAGCTTGGGGGACGGAAACTATGGCTACACCTTC.

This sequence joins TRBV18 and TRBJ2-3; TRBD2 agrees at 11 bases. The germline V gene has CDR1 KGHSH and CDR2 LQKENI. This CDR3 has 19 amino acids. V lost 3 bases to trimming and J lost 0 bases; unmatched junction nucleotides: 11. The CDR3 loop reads CASSPVLAGGRSSTDTQYF. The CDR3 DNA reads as TGTGCCAGCTCACCGGTCTTAGCGGGAGGGCGTTCTAGCACAGATACGCAGTATTTT.

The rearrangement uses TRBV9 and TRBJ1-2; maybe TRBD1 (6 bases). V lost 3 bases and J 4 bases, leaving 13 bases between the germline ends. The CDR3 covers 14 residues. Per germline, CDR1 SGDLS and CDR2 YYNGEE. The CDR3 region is CASSGETGSYGYTF. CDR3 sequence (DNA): TGTGCCAGCAGCGGAGAAACAGGGAGCTATGGCTACACCTTC.

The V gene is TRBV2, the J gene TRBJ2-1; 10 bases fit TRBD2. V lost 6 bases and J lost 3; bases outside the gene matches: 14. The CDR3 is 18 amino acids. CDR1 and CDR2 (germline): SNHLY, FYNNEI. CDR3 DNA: TGTGCCAGCAGCCTCTACGCCGCGGCTAGCGGGAGCTACAATGAGCAGTTCTTC. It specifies CASSLYAAASGSYNEQFF.

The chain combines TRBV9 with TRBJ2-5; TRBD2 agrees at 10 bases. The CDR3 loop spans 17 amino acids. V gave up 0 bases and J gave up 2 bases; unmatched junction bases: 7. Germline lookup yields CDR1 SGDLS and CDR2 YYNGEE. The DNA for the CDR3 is TGTGCCAGCAGCGTAGAGGCTAGCGGGGGTCTACAAGAGACCCAGTACTTC. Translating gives CASSVEASGGLQETQYF.

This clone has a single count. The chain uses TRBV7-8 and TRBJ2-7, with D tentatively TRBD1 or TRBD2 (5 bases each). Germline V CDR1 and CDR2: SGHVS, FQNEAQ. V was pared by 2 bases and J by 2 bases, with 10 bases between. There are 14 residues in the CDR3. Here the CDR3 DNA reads TGTGCCAGCAGCTTACCAGGGACGACCTACGAGCAGTACTTC. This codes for CASSLPGTTYEQYF. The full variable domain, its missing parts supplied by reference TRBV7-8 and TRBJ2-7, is GAGVSQSPRYKVAKRGQDVALRCDPISGHVSLFWYQQALGQGPEFLTYFQNEAQLDKSGLPSDRFFAERPEGSVSTLKIQRTQQEDSAVYLCASSLPGTTYEQYFGPGTRLTVT.

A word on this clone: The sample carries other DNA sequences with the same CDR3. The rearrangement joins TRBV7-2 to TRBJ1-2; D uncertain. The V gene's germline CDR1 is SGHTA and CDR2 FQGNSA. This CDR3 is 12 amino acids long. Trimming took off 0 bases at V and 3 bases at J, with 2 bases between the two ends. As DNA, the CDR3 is TGTGCCAGCAGCTTAGCCGACTATGGCTACACCTTC. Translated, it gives CASSLADYGYTF.